This is a list of T cell receptor beta chains from one sample in a study of blood T cell repertoires in COVID-19. Assay: immunoSEQ multiplex PCR; the TCRdb copy retains only in-frame clones and omits some. The sample has 85,000 or so clones, around 96% seen once. The source material was peripheral blood. These receptors originate from a human donor with active COVID-19. The donor label of this sample is uncertain. Both conserved end residues are part of each CDR3. Fields, in order: clone size, D gene, V gene, J gene, CDR3 protein, CDR3 DNA. A D gene is named only where the DNA matches it firmly. Size is omitted from some rows. Given values are once, few, many or a class for expanded clones.

NA	NA	TRBV11-2	TRBJ2-7	CASSTTGLGSSYEQYF	TGTGCCAGCAGCACAACCGGACTGGGGAGCTCCTACGAGCAGTACTTC
once	TRBD2	TRBV3-1/TRBV3-2	TRBJ2-3	CASSRGVVAGGPDTQYF	TGTGCCAGCAGCCGAGGGGTAGTAGCGGGGGGGCCAGATACGCAGTATTTT
NA	NA	TRBV7-2	TRBJ2-5	CASSRLLLETQYF	TGTGCCAGCAGCAGATTACTGTTGGAGACCCAGTACTTC
NA	TRBD1	TRBV11-3	TRBJ1-2	CASSPGTGSVNYGYTF	TGTGCCAGCAGCCCAGGGACAGGGTCGGTGAACTATGGCTACACCTTC
NA	NA	TRBV9	TRBJ2-7	CASSVTPSYEQYF	TGTGCCAGCAGCGTAACACCATCCTACGAGCAGTACTTC
NA	TRBD2	TRBV14	TRBJ2-1	CASSQDRFSSGRTSLYNEQFF	TGTGCCAGCAGCCAAGATCGGTTTTCTAGCGGGAGGACCTCCCTGTACAATGAGCAGTTCTTC
NA	NA	TRBV9	TRBJ2-3	CASSVRGASTDTQYF	TGTGCCAGCAGCGTACGGGGGGCTAGCACAGATACGCAGTATTTT
once	TRBD1	TRBV25-1	TRBJ2-3	CASSPYRGPADTQYF	TGTGCCAGCAGTCCCTACAGGGGGCCCGCAGATACGCAGTATTTT
few	TRBD1	TRBV4-1	TRBJ2-7	CASPYPGQGAGMQYF	TGCGCCAGCCCCTATCCGGGACAGGGGGCTGGGATGCAGTACTTC
NA	TRBD1	TRBV28	TRBJ1-3	CASIMDRASGNTIYF	TGTGCCAGCATAATGGACAGGGCCTCTGGAAACACCATATATTTT
once	NA	TRBV6-5	TRBJ1-4	CASSLQGINEKLFF	TGTGCCAGCAGTTTACAGGGCATTAATGAAAAACTGTTTTTT
NA	TRBD2	TRBV12-5	TRBJ2-1	CASGPRPGLADSGGNEQFF	TGTGCTAGTGGTCCACGCCCCGGACTAGCGGATTCAGGGGGCAATGAGCAGTTCTTC
NA	TRBD2	TRBV6-5	TRBJ2-2	CASSRGTGGGGELFF	TGTGCCAGCAGCAGGGGAACGGGAGGGGGCGGGGAGCTGTTTTTT
NA	NA	TRBV28	TRBJ1-2	CASSLTSSQGYTF	TGTGCCAGCAGTTTAACGTCCTCTCAGGGCTACACCTTC
NA	NA	TRBV13	TRBJ2-7	CASSLGGVAEAYEQYF	TGTGCCAGCAGCTTAGGGGGAGTAGCGGAGGCGTACGAGCAGTACTTC
once	NA	TRBV6-5	TRBJ1-4	CASRGQLDEKLFF	TGTGCCAGCAGGGGGCAGCTGGATGAAAAACTGTTTTTT
once	TRBD1	TRBV6-2/TRBV6-3	TRBJ2-7	CASSYGGDSRTEYF	TGTGCCAGCAGTTACGGTGGGGACAGTCGTACTGAGTACTTC
NA	NA	TRBV7-9	TRBJ1-1	CASSFPGGNTEAFF	TGTGCCAGCAGCTTCCCGGGGGGTAATACTGAAGCTTTCTTT
NA	NA	TRBV7-8	TRBJ2-1	CASSLRGEQFF	TGTGCCAGCAGCTTACGAGGTGAGCAGTTCTTC
NA	NA	TRBV7-9	TRBJ2-5	CASSLGQANQETQYF	TGTGCCAGCAGCTTAGGACAGGCGAATCAAGAGACCCAGTACTTC
NA	TRBD1	TRBV19	TRBJ2-7	CASSIGQGVEQYF	TGTGCCAGTAGTATAGGACAGGGGGTGGAGCAGTACTTC
NA	NA	TRBV5-4	TRBJ2-3	CASSTGTSSTDTQYF	TGTGCCAGCAGCACCGGGACTTCTAGCACAGATACGCAGTATTTT
NA	TRBD1	TRBV27	TRBJ1-3	CASSMGQRIEGNTIYF	TGTGCCAGCAGTATGGGACAGAGAATCGAAGGAAACACCATATATTTT
NA	NA	TRBV21-1	TRBJ1-4	CASSSRRDRDNEKLFF	TGTGCCAGCAGCTCCCGCCGGGACAGGGATAATGAAAAACTGTTTTTT
NA	NA	TRBV15	TRBJ1-5	CATSSSRGNQPQHF	TGTGCCACCAGCAGCTCGAGGGGCAATCAGCCCCAGCATTTT
NA	TRBD2	TRBV5-4	TRBJ2-1	CASSPRGGSEGYNEQFF	TGTGCCAGCAGCCCACGGGGGGGGTCTGAAGGGTACAATGAGCAGTTCTTC
NA	TRBD2	TRBV11-3	TRBJ2-3	CASSLGLALAGTTSTDTQYF	TGTGCCAGCAGCTTAGGGCTCGCACTAGCGGGCACCACAAGCACAGATACGCAGTATTTT
NA	TRBD2	TRBV7-8	TRBJ2-2	CASSFLERGDTGELFF	TGTGCCAGCAGCTTCCTGGAGCGGGGGGATACCGGGGAGCTGTTTTTT
NA	NA	TRBV5-1	TRBJ2-4	CASSHLDFAPHIQYF	TGCGCCAGCAGCCACCTAGACTTTGCCCCCCACATTCAGTACTTC
NA	TRBD2	TRBV7-2	TRBJ2-1	CASSSFGAGGPNEQFF	TGTGCCAGCAGCTCCTTCGGAGCGGGAGGGCCAAATGAGCAGTTCTTC